This TCR beta chain is drawn from a study of T cells in localized non-small cell lung cancer. The CDR3 consists of 15 residues. Germline values: CDR1 SNHLY, CDR2 FYNNEI. The V gene lost 1 base and the J gene lost 7 bases, with 14 bases spanning the gap. TCRdb's copy holds only in-frame clones and misses some; the assay was immunoSEQ multiplex PCR. The sample records 20,000 to 25,000 clones, around nine tenths being singletons. This clonotype was obtained from a male donor aged 60 or over with stage I lung adenocarcinoma. J is TRBJ1-5 and V is TRBV2; tentatively, D is TRBD1 (5 bases). Source: peripheral blood, taken before any cancer treatment. The CDR3 spells CASSEDQPRGQPQHF. In DNA form, the CDR3 reads TGTGCCAGCAGTGAAGACCAACCCCGGGGGCAGCCCCAGCATTTT. The full variable domain, with the rest looked up from reference TRBV2 and TRBJ1-5, is EPEVTQTPSHQVTQMGQEVILRCVPISNHLYFYWYRQILGQKVEFLVSFYNNEISEKSEIFDDQFSVERPDGSNFTLKIRSTKLEDSAMYFCASSEDQPRGQPQHFGDGTRLSIL.